This is a list of T cell receptor beta chains from one sample in a study of cytomegalovirus exposure and HLA in healthy donors. Assay: immunoSEQ multiplex PCR; the TCRdb copy retains only in-frame clones and omits some. Found here are 100,000 to 140,000 clones, around 77% of them singletons; the top ten hold approximately 4.5%. Source material: PBMCs. These receptors all stem from a male donor in good health and CMV-seronegative. Both conserved end residues are part of each CDR3. A D gene is named only where the DNA matches it firmly. Size tells how often a clone was seen (once, few, many) or the class of an expanded clone, and some rows leave it out.

d_call,v_call,clone_size,j_call,cdr3_nt,cdr3_aa
-,TRBV6-1,-,TRBJ2-5,TGTGCCAGCAGTCTGAACCTCGGGACCCAGTACTTC,CASSLNLGTQYF
TRBD2,TRBV6-1,-,TRBJ2-1,TGTGCCAGCAAACGGCGGGAGCCCGTGGGTGATGAGCAGTTCTTC,CASKRREPVGDEQFF
TRBD1,TRBV18,-,TRBJ1-1,TGTGCCAGCTCACCGGGACAGGATAACGAAGCTTTCTTT,CASSPGQDNEAFF
-,TRBV5-4,-,TRBJ2-1,TGTGCCAGCAGCTTGGATGTGGGGGCTGAGCAGTTCTTC,CASSLDVGAEQFF
TRBD1,TRBV18,-,TRBJ2-1,TGTGCCAGCTGTGGACAGGGGAACAATGAGCAGTTCTTC,CASCGQGNNEQFF
-,TRBV6-5,-,TRBJ2-7,TGTGCCAGCAGTTACTCCGGACTAACCTCCTACGAGCAGTACTTC,CASSYSGLTSYEQYF
-,TRBV27,-,TRBJ1-5,TGTGCCAGCAGTTTATCCGGGGGCAATCAGCCCCAGCATTTT,CASSLSGGNQPQHF
TRBD1,TRBV5-4,-,TRBJ1-3,TGTGCCAGCAGGGGACAGGGGGCTGACTCTGGAAACACCATATATTTT,CASRGQGADSGNTIYF
-,TRBV28,once,TRBJ2-3,TGTGCCAGCAGTCCCGGGACTGCCACAGATACGCAGTATTTT,CASSPGTATDTQYF
-,TRBV6-1,few,TRBJ1-1,TGTGCCAGCAGTGAACCGACAGTCAACACTGAAGCTTTCTTT,CASSEPTVNTEAFF
-,TRBV28,few,TRBJ2-1,TGTGCCAGCAGCCCTCCCGGGAGCTCCTACAATGAGCAGTTCTTC,CASSPPGSSYNEQFF
-,TRBV25-1,-,TRBJ1-2,TGTGCCAGCAGTGAATATATCAGGGGAAGGGGGTACTATGGCTACACCTTC,CASSEYIRGRGYYGYTF
TRBD2,TRBV7-9,few,TRBJ2-7,TGTGCCAGCAGCCCTCTAGGTGGCGGGAGCGGGAGCTCCTACGAGCAGTACTTC,CASSPLGGGSGSSYEQYF
TRBD1,TRBV5-4,-,TRBJ2-1,TGTGCCAGCAGCGTTGACAGGGTTCGGAATGAGCAGTTCTTC,CASSVDRVRNEQFF
-,TRBV29-1,few,TRBJ2-7,TGCAGCGTTCTCCAGACTCCCAACGAGCAGTACTTC,CSVLQTPNEQYF
-,TRBV7-9,-,TRBJ2-6,TGTGCCGGGCGGGTGGCTGGGGCCAACGTCCTGACTTTC,CAGRVAGANVLTF
TRBD1,TRBV28,-,TRBJ2-6,TGTGCCAGCAGTGACAGGGCTGGGGCCAACGTCCTGACTTTC,CASSDRAGANVLTF
TRBD2,TRBV6-1,-,TRBJ2-1,TGTGCCAGCAGTCAAGGGACTAGCGGGGCGGGGGATGAGCAGTTCTTC,CASSQGTSGAGDEQFF
-,TRBV6-6,few,TRBJ2-7,TGTGCCAGCAGGATGGCGGGCCCTTCTTTTCTCGAGCAGTACTTC,CASRMAGPSFLEQYF
-,TRBV27,-,TRBJ2-7,TGTGCCAGACTAAGGGAGGAGGTATACGAGCAGTACTTC,CARLREEVYEQYF
TRBD1,TRBV27,-,TRBJ2-7,TGTGCCAGCAGTCCGGGACCAGGGGGATCCGAGCAGTACTTC,CASSPGPGGSEQYF
TRBD2,TRBV2,-,TRBJ2-1,TGTGCCAGCAGCGTCGGACTAGCGGGAGTGGAGCAGTTCTTC,CASSVGLAGVEQFF
TRBD1,TRBV9,-,TRBJ1-2,TGTGCCAGCAGTATCGGAGGACAGGCGACAACGTATGGCTACACCTTC,CASSIGGQATTYGYTF
TRBD2,TRBV6-4,-,TRBJ2-5,TGTGCCAGCAGTGAACTAGCGGGAGGGTTAGAGACCCAGTACTTC,CASSELAGGLETQYF
TRBD1,TRBV29-1,-,TRBJ1-2,TGCAGCGTCGCAGGGGGCTATGACAGCTACACCTTC,CSVAGGYDSYTF
TRBD1,TRBV19,-,TRBJ2-7,TGTGCCAGTAGAAGACAGGGAGAGACCTACGAGCAGTACTTC,CASRRQGETYEQYF
TRBD2,TRBV28,once,TRBJ2-5,TGTGCCAGCAGTTCGTCGACTAGCGCACAAGAGACCCAGTACTTC,CASSSSTSAQETQYF
TRBD1,TRBV4-1,few,TRBJ1-1,TGCGCCAGCAGCCAAGATGGACAGGGGGGGACCATGAACACTGAAGCTTTCTTT,CASSQDGQGGTMNTEAFF
TRBD1,TRBV7-9,-,TRBJ1-4,TGTGCCAGCAGCTTAGCCCGGACAGGATTAAATGAAAAACTGTTTTTT,CASSLARTGLNEKLFF
-,TRBV28,-,TRBJ1-2,TGTGCCAGCAGGTTGGGCAAGTATGGCTACACCTTC,CASRLGKYGYTF
-,TRBV10-1,-,TRBJ2-3,TGCGCCAGCAGTGGCGGCAGGGGAGGGACAGATACGCAGTATTTT,CASSGGRGGTDTQYF
TRBD1,TRBV14,-,TRBJ2-6,TGTGCCAGCAGCCAAGATAGGGCGACAGGGGGCTATTATGGGGCCAACGTCCTGACTTTC,CASSQDRATGGYYGANVLTF
TRBD2,TRBV27,-,TRBJ2-7,TGTGCCAGCAGTTCAAGGACTAGTGCGTACGAGCAGTACTTC,CASSSRTSAYEQYF
TRBD2,TRBV7-9,-,TRBJ2-3,TGTGCCAGCAGCTTAGTCCCTAGCGGGGATACGCAGTATTTT,CASSLVPSGDTQYF
TRBD2,TRBV19,-,TRBJ2-1,TGTGCCAGTAGGGGGGAGCGGGAGCGGTCCTACAATGAGCAGTTCTTC,CASRGERERSYNEQFF
-,TRBV29-1,few,TRBJ2-1,TGCAGCGTTGAGGACCGACTGACTAGTTTGGATGAGCAGTTCTTC,CSVEDRLTSLDEQFF
-,TRBV5-1,-,TRBJ1-2,TGCGCCAGCAGGTTAGAGGGTGGCTGCACCTTC,CASRLEGGCTF
TRBD2,TRBV6-4,-,TRBJ2-3,TGTGCCAGCAGCGGACTAGCAGCCCAAACGCAGTATTTT,CASSGLAAQTQYF
TRBD1,TRBV6-4,-,TRBJ1-1,TGTGCCAGCAGTGACTCGGCAGGGGGGAGCACTGAAGCTTTCTTT,CASSDSAGGSTEAFF
TRBD1,TRBV19,-,TRBJ2-7,TGTGCCAGTAGTGCCCGGGACAGGGGCCTCATAACCTACGAGCAGTACTTC,CASSARDRGLITYEQYF
-,TRBV6-5,few,TRBJ2-2,TGTGCCAGCAGTTCCCACCGAGGACATATGACCGGGGAGCTGTTTTTT,CASSSHRGHMTGELFF
TRBD1,TRBV29-1,few,TRBJ2-6,TGCAGCGTGATGTGGCAGGGGGTGAGTGGGGCCAACGTCCTGACTTTC,CSVMWQGVSGANVLTF
-,TRBV7-9,-,TRBJ2-7,TGTGCCAGCGGTCGAACCGGGGTCTACGAGCAGTACTTC,CASGRTGVYEQYF
TRBD2,TRBV6-5,-,TRBJ2-3,TGTGCTACCCGGACTAGACCGAGCACAGATACGCAGTATTTT,CATRTRPSTDTQYF
-,TRBV11-2,-,TRBJ1-3,TGTGCCAGCAGCCCTTCGGGAGGGAAGTCTGGAAACACCATATATTTT,CASSPSGGKSGNTIYF
TRBD2,TRBV9,-,TRBJ2-3,TGTGCCAGCAGCGTAGGTGGCGGGAGGGCCACAGATACGCAGTATTTT,CASSVGGGRATDTQYF
TRBD2,TRBV6-6,-,TRBJ2-7,TGTGCCAGCAGTTATTGGAGCGGGAGCTACGAGCAGTACTTC,CASSYWSGSYEQYF
-,TRBV6-5,few,TRBJ2-5,TGTGCCAGCAGTTACGTTTGGAGTCAGACGGGGGAGCAGTACTTC,CASSYVWSQTGEQYF
TRBD1,TRBV5-4,-,TRBJ1-2,TGTGCCAGCAGCTCCGGGACAGGGGCCTTCTATGGCTACACCTTC,CASSSGTGAFYGYTF
TRBD2,TRBV19,-,TRBJ2-5,TGTGCCAGTAGTATAGATCTAGCGGGAGAAGAGACCCAGTACTTC,CASSIDLAGEETQYF
-,TRBV15,few,TRBJ2-7,TGTGCCACCAGCAGAGGACAGAACTCCTACGAGCAGTACTTC,CATSRGQNSYEQYF
-,TRBV30,-,TRBJ1-2,TGTGCCTGGAGAGCCTTAAACTATGGCTACACCTTC,CAWRALNYGYTF
TRBD2,TRBV5-1,-,TRBJ2-7,TGCGCCAGCAGCATGAGAAGCGGGGTCCCCCCAGGGGAGCAGTACTTC,CASSMRSGVPPGEQYF
TRBD1,TRBV7-8,-,TRBJ2-7,TGTGCCAGCAGCCAACCGGGACAGGGGTACGAGCAGTACTTC,CASSQPGQGYEQYF
TRBD1,TRBV18,-,TRBJ1-4,TGTGCCAGCTCACCGAGGACAGGGGGAACTAATGAAAAACTGTTTTTT,CASSPRTGGTNEKLFF